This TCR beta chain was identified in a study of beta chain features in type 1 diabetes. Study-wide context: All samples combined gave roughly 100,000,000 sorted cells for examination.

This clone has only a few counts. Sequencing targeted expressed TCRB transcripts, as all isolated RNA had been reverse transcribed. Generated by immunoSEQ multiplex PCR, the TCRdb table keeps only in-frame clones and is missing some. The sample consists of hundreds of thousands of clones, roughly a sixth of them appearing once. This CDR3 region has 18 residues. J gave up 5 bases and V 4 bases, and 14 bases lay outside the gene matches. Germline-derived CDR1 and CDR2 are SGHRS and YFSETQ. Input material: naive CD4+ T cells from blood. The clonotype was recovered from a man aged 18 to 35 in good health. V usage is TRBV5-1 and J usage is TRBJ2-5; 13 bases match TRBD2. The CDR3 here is CASSPGLAGVSDGETQYF. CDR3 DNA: TGCGCCAGCAGCCCTGGACTAGCGGGGGTGTCAGATGGTGAGACCCAGTACTTC. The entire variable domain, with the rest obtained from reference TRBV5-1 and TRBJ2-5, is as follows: KAGVTQTPRYLIKTRGQQVTLSCSPISGHRSVSWYQQTPGQGLQFLFEYFSETQRNKGNFPGRFSGRQFSNSRSEMNVSTLELGDSALYLCASSPGLAGVSDGETQYFGPGTRLLVL.